A selection of T cell receptor beta chains follows, all from one sample in a study of post-analysis software for immune sequencing data. TCRdb ran MiXCR on the PCR reads and lists one entry per CDR3 protein. The data contain under 200,000 distinct CDR3 sequences, about 37% of them singletons. Sequenced here: blood, sampled after autologous hematopoietic stem cell transplantation. The receptors were gathered from a girl aged 5-17 years with multiple sclerosis. The CDR3 runs from the conserved cysteine through the conserved F or W. The order of the fields is D gene, J gene, clone size, CDR3 length, V gene, CDR3 DNA, CDR3 protein. The D gene is left open where the match is weak. Clone size is stated in some rows and not others, as once, few, many or a class when expanded.

d_gene: -
j_gene: TRBJ1-5
abundance: -
len: 14
v_gene: TRBV27
CDR3nt: TGTGCCAGCAGTAGACTCGCAAGCAATCAGCCCCAGCATTTT
CDR3aa: CASSRLASNQPQHF

d_gene: TRBD1
j_gene: TRBJ2-4
abundance: -
len: 14
v_gene: TRBV5-1
CDR3nt: TGCGCCAGCAGCTTGGGACAGGGTTCAAACATTCAGTACTTC
CDR3aa: CASSLGQGSNIQYF

d_gene: -
j_gene: TRBJ2-1
abundance: few
len: 15
v_gene: TRBV7-7
CDR3nt: TGTGCTAGCAGCCCAGGAGGGACGAGCTACAATGAGCAGTTCTTC
CDR3aa: CASSPGGTSYNEQFF

d_gene: TRBD1
j_gene: TRBJ1-6
abundance: -
len: 17
v_gene: TRBV11-3
CDR3nt: TGTGCCAGCAGCTGGGGACAGGAGAGGTCCTATAATTCACCCCTCCACTTT
CDR3aa: CASSWGQERSYNSPLHF

d_gene: -
j_gene: TRBJ2-5
abundance: -
len: 17
v_gene: TRBV20-1
CDR3nt: TGCAGTGCTAGAGATGTTGGGACGGCGGGATGGGGGGAGACCCAGTACTTC
CDR3aa: CSARDVGTAGWGETQYF

d_gene: TRBD1
j_gene: TRBJ2-3
abundance: few
len: 15
v_gene: TRBV12-3/TRBV12-4
CDR3nt: TGTGCCAGCAGCCCGGACAGGGGGCAAAGAGATGCGCAGTATTTT
CDR3aa: CASSPDRGQRDAQYF

d_gene: TRBD2
j_gene: TRBJ2-7
abundance: few
len: 15
v_gene: TRBV7-8
CDR3nt: TGTGCCAGCAGTCCCGAGCGGGAGCTGGGGTACGAGCAGTACTTC
CDR3aa: CASSPERELGYEQYF

d_gene: TRBD2
j_gene: TRBJ2-5
abundance: once
len: 16
v_gene: TRBV12-5
CDR3nt: TGTGCTAGTGGTCCAGGGACTAGCGGGAGCCAAGAGACCCAGTACTTC
CDR3aa: CASGPGTSGSQETQYF

d_gene: -
j_gene: TRBJ2-6
abundance: -
len: 14
v_gene: TRBV3-1
CDR3nt: TGTACCAGCAGCCTCTCCTCTGGGGCCAACGTCCTGACTTTC
CDR3aa: CTSSLSSGANVLTF

d_gene: -
j_gene: TRBJ1-1
abundance: many
len: 14
v_gene: TRBV7-9
CDR3nt: TGTGCCAGCAGCGAGACCTCGGGAGGCACTGAAGCTTTCTTT
CDR3aa: CASSETSGGTEAFF

d_gene: -
j_gene: TRBJ2-7
abundance: -
len: 13
v_gene: TRBV5-1
CDR3nt: TGCGCCAGCAGCTTGGAGACAGACTACGAGCAGTACTTC
CDR3aa: CASSLETDYEQYF

d_gene: -
j_gene: TRBJ2-1
abundance: -
len: 15
v_gene: TRBV7-2
CDR3nt: TGTGCCAGCAGCCCCCCGGGGGGCCTGGGGAATGAGCAGTTCTTC
CDR3aa: CASSPPGGLGNEQFF

d_gene: -
j_gene: TRBJ2-3
abundance: -
len: 17
v_gene: TRBV18
CDR3nt: TGTGCCAGCTCACCATCCGTGGCTACCCCCTTCACAGATACGCAGTATTTT
CDR3aa: CASSPSVATPFTDTQYF

d_gene: -
j_gene: TRBJ1-1
abundance: -
len: 14
v_gene: TRBV6-5
CDR3nt: TGTGCCAGCAGTCGAGCGGGGATGAACACTGAAGCTTTCTTT
CDR3aa: CASSRAGMNTEAFF

d_gene: -
j_gene: TRBJ2-1
abundance: few
len: 11
v_gene: TRBV7-3
CDR3nt: TGTGCCAGCAGTTCCGGGACCTTCCAGTTCTTC
CDR3aa: CASSSGTFQFF

d_gene: TRBD1
j_gene: TRBJ2-5
abundance: -
len: 15
v_gene: TRBV6-6
CDR3nt: TGTGCCAGCAGTCGAGGACAGGGGGCGGGAGAGACCCAGTACTTC
CDR3aa: CASSRGQGAGETQYF

d_gene: -
j_gene: TRBJ2-2
abundance: few
len: 15
v_gene: TRBV13
CDR3nt: TGTGCCAGCAGCCGGGACCAGAGGAACACCGGGGAGCTGTTTTTT
CDR3aa: CASSRDQRNTGELFF

d_gene: TRBD2
j_gene: TRBJ2-3
abundance: many
len: 17
v_gene: TRBV12-3/TRBV12-4
CDR3nt: TGTGCCAGCAGTCGAACCCGACTAGCGGGACTTACAGATACGCAGTATTTT
CDR3aa: CASSRTRLAGLTDTQYF

d_gene: -
j_gene: TRBJ2-7
abundance: few
len: 15
v_gene: TRBV7-8
CDR3nt: TGTGCCAGCAGCTTAGAGCTGGTAAGCTCCTACGAGCAGTACTTC
CDR3aa: CASSLELVSSYEQYF

d_gene: TRBD2
j_gene: TRBJ2-1
abundance: -
len: 14
v_gene: TRBV14
CDR3nt: TGTGCCAGCAGCCAACGACTAGCGGGAAACGAGCAGTTCTTC
CDR3aa: CASSQRLAGNEQFF

d_gene: -
j_gene: TRBJ2-5
abundance: few
len: 17
v_gene: TRBV20-1
CDR3nt: TGCAGTGCTAGACTCGGGGGCTGGAGGAGTAGACAAGAGACCCAGTACTTC
CDR3aa: CSARLGGWRSRQETQYF

d_gene: TRBD1
j_gene: TRBJ1-2
abundance: few
len: 15
v_gene: TRBV29-1
CDR3nt: TGCAGCGTTGAGGCTTGGCAGGGGGCCAACTATGGCTACACCTTC
CDR3aa: CSVEAWQGANYGYTF

d_gene: -
j_gene: TRBJ1-1
abundance: few
len: 12
v_gene: TRBV11-1
CDR3nt: TGTGCCAGCAGCCCACAGGGAATTGAAGCTTTCTTT
CDR3aa: CASSPQGIEAFF

d_gene: TRBD1
j_gene: TRBJ2-7
abundance: -
len: 14
v_gene: TRBV12-3/TRBV12-4
CDR3nt: TGTGCCAGCAGACAGGGGACCCTTTCCTACGAGCAGTACTTC
CDR3aa: CASRQGTLSYEQYF

d_gene: TRBD1
j_gene: TRBJ2-5
abundance: few
len: 15
v_gene: TRBV6-6
CDR3nt: TGTGCCAGCAGACTCGACAGGGGGAACCAAGAGACCCAGTACTTC
CDR3aa: CASRLDRGNQETQYF